The 15 T cell receptor beta chains given below trace back to one sample, sequenced in a study of blood T cells in healthy people across ages (dated by TCRdb to the mid-2010s). Library preparation was by 5' RACE. Sequencing was carried out with an Illumina HiSeq 2500. A second roughly 6 to 11 cycle PCR used a sample-barcoded 5' primer and a J-beta primer mix. TCRdb ran its own pipeline on the public reads, namely fastp trimming at Q25 and MiXCR clone calling, and kept in-frame beta chains. Each CDR3 protein gets just one entry, which takes the most common genes and DNA from the rows behind it. A total of about 1.7 million distinct CDR3 sequences appear in this sample, roughly 30% of them only once. About 7.7% of the sample is held by the ten biggest clonotypes. Sample: blood. Receptors were obtained from a woman under 40 in good health.

This clonotype was seen at least ten times. The V gene is TRBV7-2, the J gene TRBJ2-1, with D tentatively TRBD1 (5 bases). The V gene lost 1 base and the J gene lost 5 bases, with 12 bases spanning the gap. This CDR3 has 15 amino acids. Germline V gives CDR1 SGHTA, CDR2 FQGNSA. The CDR3 reads CASSLEGSRHNEQFF. The CDR3 DNA follows: TGTGCCAGCAGCTTAGAGGGGTCCAGGCACAATGAGCAGTTCTTC.

Only a few counts were recorded for this clonotype. The V gene is TRBV2, the J gene TRBJ2-7, with D perhaps matching TRBD2 (6 bases). Trimming took off 8 bases at V and 5 bases at J, with 16 bases between the two ends. The CDR3 has 13 amino acids. From germline, CDR1 is SNHLY and CDR2 FYNNEI. CDR3 amino acids: CASGFALANEQYF. Here the CDR3 DNA reads TGTGCCAGCGGTTTCGCACTAGCAAACGAGCAGTACTTC.

As regards this clonotype: Its ends do not fully match the called genes, so a read error is possible. The chain links TRBV12-3 or TRBV12-4 to TRBJ2-4; weak D call: TRBD1 (5 bases). The CDR3 contains 12 residues. The CDR3 is CARSKKDNEQYF. The CDR3 coding sequence is TGTGCCCGCAGCAAAAAGGACAATGAGCAGTACTTC.

V usage is TRBV18 and J usage is TRBJ2-3, with TRBD2 identical over 8 bases. Germline assignment: CDR1 KGHSH and CDR2 LQKENI. This CDR3 has 17 amino acids. The V and J ends lost 3 bases and 2 bases, in that order; junction bases with no gene match: 10. The CDR3 reads CASSPTRTSSLTDTQYF. The CDR3 region has the DNA TGTGCCAGCTCACCCACAAGGACTAGCAGCCTCACAGATACGCAGTATTTT.

Only a few counts were recorded for this clonotype. The V gene is TRBV27, the J gene TRBJ2-1, with 7 nucleotides matching TRBD2. Germline lookup yields CDR1 MNHEY and CDR2 SMNVEV (reference sequence). The CDR3 covers 14 residues. With V trimmed by 7 bases and J by 2 bases, 5 bases remained unmatched. The CDR3 bases are TGTGCCAGCACCGTAGCGGGCACCTACAATGAGCAGTTCTTC. Translating gives CASTVAGTYNEQFF.

This clonotype turned up a few times. The chain carries TRBV6-6 and TRBJ1-4; 8 bases align to TRBD1. The CDR3 loop spans 15 amino acids. Germline V lookup: CDR1 MNHNY, CDR2 SVGAGI (reference sequence). The J segment lost 8 bases and the V segment lost 4 bases, leaving 9 bases of the junction unmatched. Here the CDR3 reads CASSFLDREGEKLFF. DNA of the CDR3: TGTGCCAGCAGTTTCCTGGACAGGGAAGGCGAAAAACTGTTTTTT.

The V gene is TRBV7-6, the J gene TRBJ1-2; TRBD1 aligns across 7 bases. J gave up 4 bases and V 2 bases, and 7 bases lay outside the gene matches. Germline V gives CDR1 SGHVS, CDR2 FNYEAQ. The CDR3 sequence is 15 residues long. The CDR3 coding sequence is TGTGCCAGCAGCTTATCCGAGGGGGCATTCTATGGCTACACCTTC. It translates to CASSLSEGAFYGYTF.

The sample holds a few counts of this clonotype. This chain links TRBV9 with TRBJ2-1; TRBD1 is a possible D gene (7 bases). From germline, CDR1 is SGDLS and CDR2 YYNGEE. This CDR3 has 13 residues. Trimming took 3 bases from V and 15 from J, leaving 19 bases between them. The CDR3 reads CASSATRDSVGFF. In DNA form, the CDR3 reads TGTGCCAGCAGCGCGACGCGGGACAGCGTGGGGTTCTTC.

V and J are TRBV10-1 and TRBJ2-5, with 9 bases lining up with TRBD2. The CDR3 length is 18 residues. J lost 11 bases, V lost 4 bases, and 23 bases had no gene match. Germline CDR1 and CDR2: WNHNN and SYGVQD (reference sequence). CDR3 sequence (DNA): TGCGCCAGCAGTGGAGGCGGGGGGGGAAATGGTGTGTACAATGAGCAGTACTTC. The encoded protein is CASSGGGGGNGVYNEQYF.

This clonotype has more than one count but fewer than ten. The chain recombines TRBV4-3 with TRBJ2-1; unclear D gene. The V end lost 0 bases, the J end lost 3 bases, and 15 bases lay between the germline ends. The germline V gene has CDR1 LGHNA and CDR2 YSLEER. CDR3 length: 17 residues. CDR3 nucleotide sequence: TGCGCCAGCAGCCAAGAAGTTCGAGAAGGGAACTACAATGAGCAGTTCTTC. As protein: CASSQEVREGNYNEQFF.

The chain carries TRBV25-1 and TRBJ2-3; D may correspond to TRBD1 or TRBD2 (6 bases each). Trimming removed 1 base at V and 9 bases at J, with 14 bases between. The length of the CDR3 is 14 residues. The germline V gene encodes CDR1 MGHDK and CDR2 SYGVNS. The CDR3 protein is CASSESGAGFTQYF. As DNA, the CDR3 is TGTGCCAGCAGTGAATCGGGGGCGGGCTTCACGCAGTATTTT.

This chain links TRBV20-1 with TRBJ2-1, with 10 bases identical to TRBD2. Germline-derived CDR1 and CDR2 are DFQATT and SNEGSKA (reference sequence). V lost 2 bases and J lost 3; bases outside the gene matches: 4. The CDR3 spans 15 residues. The CDR3 coding sequence is TGCAGTGCTAGACCTAGCGGGAGATACTACAATGAGCAGTTCTTC. Its protein product is CSARPSGRYYNEQFF.

This clonotype was seen more than once but under ten times. V usage is TRBV5-6 and J usage is TRBJ2-6; D is possibly TRBD1 or TRBD2 (5 bases each). CDR1 is SGHDT, CDR2 YYEEEE, per germline. V was pared by 1 base and J by 0 bases, with 14 bases between. This CDR3 spans 18 amino acids. CDR3 coding DNA: TGTGCCAGCAGCTTGTCGTCAGGGACGATCTCTGGGGCCAACGTCCTGACTTTC. Translating gives CASSLSSGTISGANVLTF.

The genes are TRBV18 and TRBJ1-1; a weak D match, TRBD1 (5 bases). Looked up from germline, CDR1 is KGHSH and CDR2 is LQKENI. Trimming shortened V by 3 bases and J by 7 bases, and 15 bases separated the two germline ends. The CDR3 consists of 14 residues. In DNA form, the CDR3 reads TGTGCCAGCTCACCTCTTGACAGCACGGTTGAAGCTTTCTTT. Residues: CASSPLDSTVEAFF. Looking up the rest from reference TRBV18 and TRBJ1-1 gives the full variable domain: NAGVMQNPRHLVRRRGQEARLRCSPMKGHSHVYWYRQLPEEGLKFMVYLQKENIIDESGMPKERFSAEFPKEGPSILRIQQVVRGDSAAYFCASSPLDSTVEAFFGQGTRLTVV.

The CDR3 protein is CSASGVASGGAKYNEQFF. For the CDR3, the DNA is TGCAGTGCTAGCGGAGTGGCTAGCGGGGGGGCGAAATACAATGAGCAGTTCTTC. The genes are TRBV20-1 and TRBJ2-1; 12 positions match TRBD2. Trimming at V came to 3 bases and at J to 4 bases, leaving 13 bases not matched to a gene. Germline assignment: CDR1 DFQATT and CDR2 SNEGSKA (reference sequence). This CDR3 is built from 18 residues.